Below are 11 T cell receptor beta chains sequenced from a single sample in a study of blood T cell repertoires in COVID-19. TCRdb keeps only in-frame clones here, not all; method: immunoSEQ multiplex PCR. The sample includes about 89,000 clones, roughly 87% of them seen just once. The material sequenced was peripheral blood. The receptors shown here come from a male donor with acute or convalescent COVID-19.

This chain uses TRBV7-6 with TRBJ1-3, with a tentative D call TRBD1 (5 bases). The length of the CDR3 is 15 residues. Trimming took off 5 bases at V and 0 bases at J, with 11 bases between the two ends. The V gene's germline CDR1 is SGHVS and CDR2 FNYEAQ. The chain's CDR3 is CASSLQENSGNTIYF. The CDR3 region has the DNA TGTGCCAGCAGCCTACAGGAAAACTCTGGAAACACCATATATTTT.

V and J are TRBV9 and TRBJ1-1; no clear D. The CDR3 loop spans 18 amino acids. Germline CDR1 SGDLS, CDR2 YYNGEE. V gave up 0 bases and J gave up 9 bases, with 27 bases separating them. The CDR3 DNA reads TGTGCCAGCAGCGTAGCCCCCCGGGATGAGGGCCTTCCTCCGCAAGCTTTCTTT. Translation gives CASSVAPRDEGLPPQAFF.

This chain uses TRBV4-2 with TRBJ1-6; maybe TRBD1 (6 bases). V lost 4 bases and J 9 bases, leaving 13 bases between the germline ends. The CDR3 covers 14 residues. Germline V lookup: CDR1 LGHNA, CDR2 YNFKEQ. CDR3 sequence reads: CASSRGLKGSPLHF. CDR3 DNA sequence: TGTGCCAGCAGCCGGGGGCTAAAGGGTTCACCCCTCCACTTT.

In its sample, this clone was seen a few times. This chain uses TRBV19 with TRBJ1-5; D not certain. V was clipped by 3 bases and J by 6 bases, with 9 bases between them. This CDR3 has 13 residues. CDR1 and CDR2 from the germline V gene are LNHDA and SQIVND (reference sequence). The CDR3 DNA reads TGTGCCAGTAGTATTAGCCCGACTCAGCCCCAGCATTTT. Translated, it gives CASSISPTQPQHF.

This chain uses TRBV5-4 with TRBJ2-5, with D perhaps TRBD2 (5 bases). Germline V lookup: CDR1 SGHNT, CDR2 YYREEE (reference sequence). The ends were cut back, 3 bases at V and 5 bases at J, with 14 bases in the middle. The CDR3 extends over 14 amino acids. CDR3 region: CASSSAGVGETQYF. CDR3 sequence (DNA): TGTGCCAGCAGCTCAGCCGGGGTCGGGGAGACCCAGTACTTC.

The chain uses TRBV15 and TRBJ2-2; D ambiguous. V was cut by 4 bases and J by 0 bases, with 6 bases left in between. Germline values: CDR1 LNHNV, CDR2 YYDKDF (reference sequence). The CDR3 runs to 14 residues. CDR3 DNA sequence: TGTGCCACCAGCAAGGAGCCGAACACCGGGGAGCTGTTTTTT. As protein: CATSKEPNTGELFF.

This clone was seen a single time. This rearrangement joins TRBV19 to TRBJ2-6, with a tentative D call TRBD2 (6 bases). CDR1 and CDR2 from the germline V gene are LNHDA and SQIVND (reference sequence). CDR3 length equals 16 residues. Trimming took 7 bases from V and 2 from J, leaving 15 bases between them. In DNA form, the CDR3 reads TGTGCCAGTACCCGGGTGGGGGGTACTGGGGCCAACGTCCTGACTTTC. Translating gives CASTRVGGTGANVLTF.

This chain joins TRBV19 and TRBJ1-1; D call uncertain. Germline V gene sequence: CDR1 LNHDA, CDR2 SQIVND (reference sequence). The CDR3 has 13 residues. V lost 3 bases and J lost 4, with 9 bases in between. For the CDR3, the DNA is TGTGCCAGTAGTATCGGGGTTCTCACTGAAGCTTTCTTT. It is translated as CASSIGVLTEAFF.

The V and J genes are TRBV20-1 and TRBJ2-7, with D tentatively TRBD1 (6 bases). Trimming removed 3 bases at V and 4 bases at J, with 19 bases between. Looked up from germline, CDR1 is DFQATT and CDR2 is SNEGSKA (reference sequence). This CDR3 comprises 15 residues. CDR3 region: CSASHNRALGYEQYF. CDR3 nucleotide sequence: TGCAGTGCTAGTCACAACAGGGCCCTAGGTTACGAGCAGTACTTC.

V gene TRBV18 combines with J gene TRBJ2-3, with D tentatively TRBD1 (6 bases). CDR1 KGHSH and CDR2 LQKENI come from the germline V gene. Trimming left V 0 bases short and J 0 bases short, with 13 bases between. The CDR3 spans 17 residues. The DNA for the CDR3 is TGTGCCAGCTCACCACCTTCCGGGACACAAAGCACAGATACGCAGTATTTT. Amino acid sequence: CASSPPSGTQSTDTQYF.

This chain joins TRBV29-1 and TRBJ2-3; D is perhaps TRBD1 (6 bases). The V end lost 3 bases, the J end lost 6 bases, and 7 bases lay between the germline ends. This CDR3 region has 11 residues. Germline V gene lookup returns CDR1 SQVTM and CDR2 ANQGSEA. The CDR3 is CSVEQGDTQYF. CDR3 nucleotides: TGCAGCGTTGAGCAGGGGGATACGCAGTATTTT.